This TCR beta chain was retrieved from a study of shared clonotypes between healthy human individuals. Background on the study: There were three CD4 naive, three CD4 memory, two CD8 naive and one CD8 memory plates per donor.

This clone was observed a handful of times. With 3 bases removed from V and 5 bases from J, the gap between germline ends came to 13 bases. The CDR3 sequence is 15 residues long. CDR1 and CDR2 from the germline V gene are LNHNV and YYDKDF (reference sequence). Replicate PCRs run on sorted subsets employed 150 to 250 ng DNA, around 27,000 T cell genomes. This table comes from immunoSEQ multiplex PCR, and its TCRdb copy is limited to in-frame clones, with some not included. The data contain about 1.1 million clones, more than 75% of them singletons. Within Nashville, Tennessee resided all donors, each a Caucasian adult.

What was sequenced was memory CD4+ T cells from PBMCs. The subset here: CD45RA-negative fraction. The receptor was isolated from a man younger than 30 in good health. Some clones in this sample may be carry-over from other donors' samples. The genes are TRBV15 and TRBJ2-2; D is ambiguous. The chain's CDR3 is CATSRGILGTGELFF. CDR3 nucleotides: TGTGCCACCAGCAGGGGGATCCTAGGGACCGGGGAGCTGTTTTTT.